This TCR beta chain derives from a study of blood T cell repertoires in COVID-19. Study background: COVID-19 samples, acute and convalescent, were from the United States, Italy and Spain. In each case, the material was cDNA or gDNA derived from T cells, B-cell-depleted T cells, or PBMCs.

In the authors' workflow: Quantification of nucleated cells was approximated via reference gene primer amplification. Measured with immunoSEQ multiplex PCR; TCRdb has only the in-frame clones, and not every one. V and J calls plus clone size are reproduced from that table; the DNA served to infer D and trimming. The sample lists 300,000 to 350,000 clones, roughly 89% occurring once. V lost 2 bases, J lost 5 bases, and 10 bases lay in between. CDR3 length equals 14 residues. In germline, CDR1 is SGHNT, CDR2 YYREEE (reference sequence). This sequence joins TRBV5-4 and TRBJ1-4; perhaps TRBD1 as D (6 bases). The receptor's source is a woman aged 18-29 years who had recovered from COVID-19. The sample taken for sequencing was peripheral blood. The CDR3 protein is CASSLRGQNEKLFF. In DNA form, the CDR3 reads TGTGCCAGCAGCTTACGCGGACAGAATGAAAAACTGTTTTTT.